This T cell receptor (beta chain) came from a study of T cell repertoires in cytomegalovirus infection (dated by TCRdb to the late 2010s). As for the study more broadly: Alongside well-studied HLA-B-restricted epitopes, the peptide stimulations were aimed at recently identified HLA-C-restricted CMV epitopes, whose presentation resists viral immunomodulation. Donor HLA type was relevant to the analysis, as public TCR beta signatures indicated carriage of CMV infection together with the matching HLA type.

Between the V and J ends, shortened by 7 bases and 0 bases respectively, the junction contains 10 bases. Including cysteine and phenylalanine, the CDR3 has 13 amino acids. The read is trimmed to its CDR3 DNA, 39 bases read in frame from base 1. What the treatment or condition label conveys for this sample: in vitro stimulation with specific CMV peptide epitopes to enrich CMV-specific T cells. Sequencing was carried out with an Illumina HiSeq 1500. Clones were called with MiXCR by TCRdb after fastp trimmed the public reads at Q25, and only in-frame beta chains were retained. Merged by CDR3 protein, the rows form single entries marked with the most common genes and DNA. The sample data list about 280,000 distinct CDR3 sequences, and 20% to 25% of these were observed just once. The ten largest clones capture approximately 19% of the sample. Only a few counts were recorded for this clonotype. There is no known antigen for this receptor. Base qualities were left out, and no much larger clone turns up one base away.

Results and caveats for the whole study, not just this receptor: The ex vivo response was dominated by HLA-C-restricted CMV-specific TCR beta clonotypes, which also provided the single most frequent clonotype in two of eight donors. Cumulative frequency of public TCR beta family members discriminated carriers of CMV infection plus the relevant HLA type in this cohort and an independent roughly 340-donor cohort.

The source material was cultured PBMCs, sampled from culture after CMV antigen stimulation. The rearrangement joined TRBV12-3 or TRBV12-4 to TRBJ2-7, with TRBD2 perhaps the D gene, on 5 matching bases. This TCR came from a human donor in good health (CMV status not recorded). Some clones in this sample may be carry-over from other donors' samples. The CDR3 here reads CASNIGLSYEQYF. The DNA is TGTGCCAGCAACATCGGACTCTCCTACGAGCAGTACTTC.